The rows below give T cell receptor beta chains drawn from one sample of a study of blood T cell repertoires in COVID-19. Method: immunoSEQ multiplex PCR; TCRdb's copy keeps in-frame clones and lacks some. The repertoire includes some 340,000 clones, around four fifths of them detected once, and approximately 3.1% sits in the top ten. Sequenced sample: peripheral blood. The receptors were sampled from a man aged 25 to 45 with active or convalescent COVID-19. Each CDR3 is given with its conserved first and last residue. Each record gives: J gene, D gene, V gene, CDR3 protein, CDR3 DNA. D genes are given only for firm matches.

j_gene: TRBJ1-1
d_gene: -
v_gene: TRBV7-2
CDR3aa: CASSLHQVNTEAFF
CDR3nt: TGTGCCAGCAGCTTACATCAGGTGAACACTGAAGCTTTCTTT

j_gene: TRBJ1-1
d_gene: -
v_gene: TRBV3-1/TRBV3-2
CDR3aa: CASSESQGTEAFF
CDR3nt: TGTGCCAGCAGCGAGTCCCAGGGCACTGAAGCTTTCTTT

j_gene: TRBJ1-1
d_gene: -
v_gene: TRBV18
CDR3aa: CASSPQPFSMNTEAFF
CDR3nt: TGTGCCAGCTCACCCCAACCGTTTAGCATGAACACTGAAGCTTTCTTT

j_gene: TRBJ2-5
d_gene: -
v_gene: TRBV2
CDR3aa: CASSERDQETQYF
CDR3nt: TGTGCCAGCAGTGAACGGGATCAAGAGACCCAGTACTTC

j_gene: TRBJ2-3
d_gene: -
v_gene: TRBV21-1
CDR3aa: CASSKKDRAYTDTQYF
CDR3nt: TGTGCCAGCAGCAAAAAGGACAGGGCATACACAGATACGCAGTATTTT

j_gene: TRBJ2-5
d_gene: TRBD2
v_gene: TRBV20-1
CDR3aa: CSASGGLAGGEATQETQYF
CDR3nt: TGCAGTGCTAGTGGTGGGCTAGCGGGAGGGGAGGCTACCCAAGAGACCCAGTACTTC

j_gene: TRBJ1-2
d_gene: TRBD1
v_gene: TRBV6-5
CDR3aa: CASSQTGQGAEGYTF
CDR3nt: TGTGCCAGCAGTCAGACGGGACAGGGGGCGGAGGGCTACACCTTC

j_gene: TRBJ1-2
d_gene: TRBD1
v_gene: TRBV7-9
CDR3aa: CASSLTGEYGYTF
CDR3nt: TGTGCCAGCAGCTTAACAGGGGAGTATGGCTACACCTTC

j_gene: TRBJ2-7
d_gene: TRBD1
v_gene: TRBV2
CDR3aa: CASSRSDRGLGEQYF
CDR3nt: TGTGCCAGCAGCCGTTCGGACAGGGGGTTGGGCGAGCAGTACTTC

j_gene: TRBJ1-1
d_gene: -
v_gene: TRBV28
CDR3aa: CASSLPGRNTEAFF
CDR3nt: TGTGCCAGCAGTTTGCCGGGGAGGAACACTGAAGCTTTCTTT

j_gene: TRBJ1-2
d_gene: -
v_gene: TRBV5-4
CDR3aa: CASSLAGSVDGYTF
CDR3nt: TGTGCCAGCAGCTTGGCGGGGTCAGTGGATGGCTACACCTTC

j_gene: TRBJ2-7
d_gene: TRBD2
v_gene: TRBV6-2/TRBV6-3
CDR3aa: CASSYGLAGGLPLDEQYF
CDR3nt: TGTGCCAGCAGTTACGGACTAGCGGGGGGCCTCCCCCTGGACGAGCAGTACTTC

j_gene: TRBJ2-3
d_gene: -
v_gene: TRBV5-5
CDR3aa: CASSPHWRGRTDTQYF
CDR3nt: TGTGCCAGCAGCCCACATTGGCGGGGGCGCACAGATACGCAGTATTTT

j_gene: TRBJ2-1
d_gene: -
v_gene: TRBV27
CDR3aa: CASSYIGIRFF
CDR3nt: TGTGCCAGCAGTTACATCGGGATAAGGTTCTTC

j_gene: TRBJ2-3
d_gene: -
v_gene: TRBV27
CDR3aa: CASSFSGSTDTQYF
CDR3nt: TGTGCCAGCAGTTTCTCGGGTAGCACAGATACGCAGTATTTT